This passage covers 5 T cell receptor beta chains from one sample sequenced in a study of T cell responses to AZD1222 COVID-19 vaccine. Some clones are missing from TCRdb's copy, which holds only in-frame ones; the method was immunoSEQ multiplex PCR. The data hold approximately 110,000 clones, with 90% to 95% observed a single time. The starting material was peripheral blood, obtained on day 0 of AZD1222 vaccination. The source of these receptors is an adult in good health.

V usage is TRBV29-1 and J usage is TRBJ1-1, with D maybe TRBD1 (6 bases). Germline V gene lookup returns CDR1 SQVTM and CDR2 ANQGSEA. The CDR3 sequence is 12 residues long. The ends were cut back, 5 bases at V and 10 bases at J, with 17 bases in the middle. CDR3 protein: CSVRGQSGAAFF. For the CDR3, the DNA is TGCAGCGTTCGTGGGCAGTCAGGGGCAGCTTTCTTT.

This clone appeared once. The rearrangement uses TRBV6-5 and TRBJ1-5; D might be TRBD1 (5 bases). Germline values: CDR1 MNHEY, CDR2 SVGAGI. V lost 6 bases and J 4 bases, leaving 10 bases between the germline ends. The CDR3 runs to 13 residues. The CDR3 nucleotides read TGTGCCAGCAGGGGGCGAGGAAATCAGCCCCAGCATTTT. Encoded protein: CASRGRGNQPQHF.

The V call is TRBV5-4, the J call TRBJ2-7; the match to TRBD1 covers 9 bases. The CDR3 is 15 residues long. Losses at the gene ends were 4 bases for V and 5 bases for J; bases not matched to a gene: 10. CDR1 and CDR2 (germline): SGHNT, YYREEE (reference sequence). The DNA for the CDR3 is TGTGCCAGCAGCACTGGGACAGGGACCTTCGACGAGCAGTACTTC. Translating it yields CASSTGTGTFDEQYF.

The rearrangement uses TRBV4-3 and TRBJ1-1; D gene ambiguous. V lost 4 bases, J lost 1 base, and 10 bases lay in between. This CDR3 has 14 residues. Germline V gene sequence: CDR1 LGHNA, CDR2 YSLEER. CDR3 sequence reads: CASSPIPGNTEAFF. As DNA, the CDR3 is TGCGCCAGCAGCCCCATCCCCGGGAACACTGAAGCTTTCTTT.

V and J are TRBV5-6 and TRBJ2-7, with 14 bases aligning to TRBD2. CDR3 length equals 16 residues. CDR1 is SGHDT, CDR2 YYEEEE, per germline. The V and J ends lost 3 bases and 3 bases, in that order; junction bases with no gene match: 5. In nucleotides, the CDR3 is TGTGCCAGCAGCTGGAGACTAGCGGGAGGGCTCTACGAGCAGTACTTC. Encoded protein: CASSWRLAGGLYEQYF.